This T cell receptor beta chain derives from a study of OX40 agonist ivuxolimab in advanced cancers. Looking at the study overall: Head and neck, renal cell, melanoma or hepatocellular carcinoma were the cancers that dose-escalation patients had.

Measured with immunoSEQ multiplex PCR; TCRdb has only the in-frame clones, and not every one. The sample lists fewer than 60,000 clones; about 88% were seen once. The CDR3 length is 15 residues. The germline CDR1 and CDR2 sequences are MNHEY and SMNVEV (reference sequence). The J segment lost 3 bases and the V segment lost 5 bases, leaving 5 bases of the junction unmatched. The sequence was obtained from an adult with an advanced solid tumor such as melanoma, head and neck, liver or kidney cancer. The chain links TRBV27 to TRBJ2-3, with TRBD2 matching 10 bases. The sequencing here drew on CD4+ or CD8+ T cells sorted from blood, taken in a trial of the OX40 agonist ivuxolimab. The CDR3 DNA sequence: TGTGCCAGCAGTGGCCCTAGCGGGAGAACAGATACGCAGTATTTT. Its translation is CASSGPSGRTDTQYF.